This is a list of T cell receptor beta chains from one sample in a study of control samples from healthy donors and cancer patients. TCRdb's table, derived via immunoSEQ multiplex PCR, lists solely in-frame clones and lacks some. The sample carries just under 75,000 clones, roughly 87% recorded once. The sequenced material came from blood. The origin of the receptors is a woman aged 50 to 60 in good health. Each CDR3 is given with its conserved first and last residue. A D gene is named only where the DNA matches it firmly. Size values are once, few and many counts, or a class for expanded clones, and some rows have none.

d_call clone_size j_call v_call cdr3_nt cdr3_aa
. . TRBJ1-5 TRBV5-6 TGTGCCAGCAGCCCCGGGGTAGGGAATCAGCCCCAGCATTTT CASSPGVGNQPQHF
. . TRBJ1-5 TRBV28 TGTGCCAGCAGTCACAGGGCAAGCAATCAGCCCCAGCATTTT CASSHRASNQPQHF
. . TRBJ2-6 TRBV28 TGTGCCAGCAGTTTATTGCGAGCGCGCTCTGGGGCCAACGTCCTGACTTTC CASSLLRARSGANVLTF
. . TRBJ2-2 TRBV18 TGTGCCAGCTCACCAATGGTCACCGGGGAGCTGTTTTTT CASSPMVTGELFF
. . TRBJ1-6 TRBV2 TGTGCCTGGTCTTATGGGGCTTTAATTAGTGTGGATAATTCACCCCTCCACTTT CAWSYGALISVDNSPLHF
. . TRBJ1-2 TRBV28 TGTGCCAGCACCCCTCACTCGCCAAACTATGGCTACACCTTC CASTPHSPNYGYTF
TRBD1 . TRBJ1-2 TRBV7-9 TGTGCCAGCAGCATCGGACAGGACTATGGCTACACCTTC CASSIGQDYGYTF
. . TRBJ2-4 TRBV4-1 TGCGCCAGCAGCCACCCAAAGACGGACATTCAGTACTTC CASSHPKTDIQYF
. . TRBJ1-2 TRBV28 TGTGCCAGCAGTTCCCAGGGGTATGTAGGGTATGGCTACACCTTC CASSSQGYVGYGYTF
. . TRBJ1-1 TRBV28 TGTGCCAGCAGTTTTCAGGGAAGGAACACTGAAGCTTTCTTT CASSFQGRNTEAFF
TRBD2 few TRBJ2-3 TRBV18 TGTGCCAGCTCACCAACCGTGACTAGCGGGAGCCGGGATACGCAGTATTTT CASSPTVTSGSRDTQYF
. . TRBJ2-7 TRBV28 TGTGCCAGCAGTTTATCCAGGGTGTTCGGCTACGAGCAGTACTTC CASSLSRVFGYEQYF
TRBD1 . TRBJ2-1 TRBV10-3 TGTGCCATCAGCCCCCGGCAGGGGGACCACAATGAGCAGTTCTTC CAISPRQGDHNEQFF
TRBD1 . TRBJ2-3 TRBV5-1 TGCGCCAGCAGCATACAGGGGCAGAGGACAGATACGCAGTATTTT CASSIQGQRTDTQYF
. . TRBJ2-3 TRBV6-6 TGTGCCAGCAGGCCGGGACTTCTAAGCACAGATACGCAGTATTTT CASRPGLLSTDTQYF
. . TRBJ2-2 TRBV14 TGTGCCAGCAGCCAAGGATTTGTTGGCACCGGGGAGCTGTTTTTT CASSQGFVGTGELFF
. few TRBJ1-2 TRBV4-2 TGTGCCAGCAGCCAAGATAGAAGAAGCGGCTACACCTTC CASSQDRRSGYTF
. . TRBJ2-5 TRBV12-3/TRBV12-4 TGTGCCAGCAGCGGGTCTATCTTGGAGACCCAGTACTTC CASSGSILETQYF
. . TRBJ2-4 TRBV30 TGTGCCTGGAGTGTACTTAGTAGCCCCAAAAACATTCAGTACTTC CAWSVLSSPKNIQYF
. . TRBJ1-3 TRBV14 TGTGCCAGCAGCCAAGATTGGGGGCGTAAGGACACCATATATTTT CASSQDWGRKDTIYF
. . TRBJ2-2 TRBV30 TGTGCCTGGAGTGTATTACTCTCCCCCGCCGGGGAGCTGTTTTTT CAWSVLLSPAGELFF
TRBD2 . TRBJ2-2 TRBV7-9 TGTGCCAGCAGCCGCACCCCGACTAGCGGGTGGGGCACCGGGGAGCTGTTTTTT CASSRTPTSGWGTGELFF
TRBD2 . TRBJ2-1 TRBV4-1 TGCGCCAGCAGCCAAGAGGTAGCGGGAGCGTATAATGAGCAGTTCTTC CASSQEVAGAYNEQFF
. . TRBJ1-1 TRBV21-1 TGTGCCAGCAGCAAAGAGGGGGGCGCAAGCACTGAAGCTTTCTTT CASSKEGGASTEAFF
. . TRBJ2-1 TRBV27 TGTGCCAGCAGAAAAAATGGGGGGCTGGGGTACAATGAGCAGTTCTTC CASRKNGGLGYNEQFF
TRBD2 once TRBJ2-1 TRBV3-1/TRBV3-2 TGTGCCAGCAGCCACACTAGCGGGAGGGATGAGCAGTTCTTC CASSHTSGRDEQFF
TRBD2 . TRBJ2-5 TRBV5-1 TGCGCCAGCCGTTTCGGGGAGGGGGAGACCCAGTACTTC CASRFGEGETQYF
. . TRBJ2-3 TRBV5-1 TGCGCCAGCAGCCCCAACGAGGCCGGGACAGATACGCAGTATTTT CASSPNEAGTDTQYF
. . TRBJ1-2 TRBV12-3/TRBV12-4 TGTGCCAGCAGTCCAACCAGCGACTATGGCTACACCTTC CASSPTSDYGYTF
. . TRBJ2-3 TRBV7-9 TGTGCCAGCAGCTTAGTAAGCGGGACATGGGAGACAGATACGCAGTATTTT CASSLVSGTWETDTQYF
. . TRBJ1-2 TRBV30 TGTGCCTGGGCCGGTCCGCGGCCTGGCTACACCTTC CAWAGPRPGYTF
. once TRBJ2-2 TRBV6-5 TGTGCCAGCAGGCGCGGGTCGAACACCGGGGAGCTGTTTTTT CASRRGSNTGELFF
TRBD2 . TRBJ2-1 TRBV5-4 TGTGCCAGCAGCGCGTTGACTAGCGGGAGATATGATGAGCAGTTCTTC CASSALTSGRYDEQFF
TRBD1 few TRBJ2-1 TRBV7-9 TGTGCCAGCAGCTCCAGGGGGCCGGATGAGCAGTTCTTC CASSSRGPDEQFF
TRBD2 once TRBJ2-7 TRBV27 TGTGCCAGCAGTTTACGGCTAGCGGAGATCTCCTACGAGCAGTACTTC CASSLRLAEISYEQYF
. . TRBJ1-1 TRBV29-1 TGCAGCGTTGAAGCCCCTCTGAGGGGCACTGAAGCTTTCTTT CSVEAPLRGTEAFF
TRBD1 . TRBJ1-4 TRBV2 TGTGCCAGCAGACCGACAGGGGGGGTTGAAAAACTGTTTTTT CASRPTGGVEKLFF
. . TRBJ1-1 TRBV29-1 TGCAGCGTTGATTCCGGGGGACTGAACACTGAAGCTTTCTTT CSVDSGGLNTEAFF
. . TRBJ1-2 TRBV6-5 TGTGCCAGCTCCTCGAACTTTAACTATGGCTACACCTTC CASSSNFNYGYTF
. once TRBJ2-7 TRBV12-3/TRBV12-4 TGTGCCAGCAGTTTCATCCCTTACGAGCAGTACTTC CASSFIPYEQYF
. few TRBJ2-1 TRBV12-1 TGTGCCAGCAGCCTCCTCCCCTGCTGCCGGAGTGACAAGTTCTTC CASSLLPCCRSDKFF
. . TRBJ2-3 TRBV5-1 TGCGCCAGCAGCCGCAGGGGTACGCAGTATTTT CASSRRGTQYF
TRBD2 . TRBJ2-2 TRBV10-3 TGTGCCATCAGTGAGATGAAACTAGCGGGAGGTCCCGGGGAGCTGTTTTTT CAISEMKLAGGPGELFF
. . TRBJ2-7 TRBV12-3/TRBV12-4 TGTGCCAGCAAGGGAACCCCCTACGAGCAGTACTTC CASKGTPYEQYF
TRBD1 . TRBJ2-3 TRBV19 TGTGCCAGTAGTACCGGGACAGGGGGCGCAGATACGCAGTATTTT CASSTGTGGADTQYF